The 2 T cell receptor beta chains below were found in one sample sequenced in a study of T-cell memory formation after mild COVID-19. TCRdb analysed the 5' RACE reads with MiXCR anew, one entry per CDR3 protein. The sample holds more than 75,000 distinct CDR3 sequences, roughly 23% seen once. The sequenced sample was PBMCs or a T cell subset sorted from them (not recorded which). The receptors come from a man in his late teens or twenties who had mild COVID-19 (a few samples of this study predate the infection). Cell type and time point are not known.

This clonotype was observed once. The gene calls are TRBV2 and TRBJ1-2; D is undetermined. Trimming left V 7 bases short and J 8 bases short, with 14 bases between. The CDR3 runs to 12 residues. CDR1 is SNHLY, CDR2 FYNNEI, per germline. CDR3 DNA: TGTGCCAGCACTGGTACCGGCAGAGGCTACACCTTC. Translated: CASTGTGRGYTF.

The CDR3 is CASSPGLRHHTDTQYF. The CDR3 coding sequence is TGCGCCAGCAGCCCCGGCTTACGCCACCACACAGATACGCAGTATTTT. This chain connects TRBV5-1 to TRBJ2-3; D not certain. This CDR3 has 16 residues. Germline values: CDR1 SGHRS, CDR2 YFSETQ. Between the trimmed V and J ends, which lost 4 bases and 2 bases, there was a span of 17 bases.